This T cell receptor (beta chain) was identified during a study of graft-versus-host responses after intestinal transplantation. TCRdb keeps only in-frame clones here, not all; method: immunoSEQ multiplex PCR. The data hold about 100,000 clones, with roughly 87% observed a single time. Of note for this clone: Its antigen is still unknown.

General study points: The highest levels of circulating GvH clones went along with early declines in HvG clones after transplant.

The source of this sequence is a human donor who was the organ donor for an intestinal transplant. The sequencing here drew on unstimulated CD4+ T cells sorted from spleen or lymph node cells, taken before transplant.

The CDR3 nucleotides are TGTGCCAGCAGTTTGGAGGAGACTGAAGCTTTCTTT. The encoded protein is CASSLEETEAFF. The chain links TRBV28 to TRBJ1-1; D is undetermined. The CDR3 extends over 12 amino acids. The V and J ends lost 3 bases and 5 bases respectively, with 7 bases between them. CDR1 is MDHEN and CDR2 is SYDVKM in the germline V gene.